The next 19 T cell receptor beta chains were all read from a single sample in a study of CD8 T cells in ankylosing spondylitis. TCRdb fed the 5' RACE reads into MiXCR, producing one record per CDR3 protein. The sample holds around 120,000 distinct CDR3 sequences; about an eighth are singletons and the top ten take approximately 3.1%. Specimen: blood, either unsorted or a sorted T cell fraction (not recorded which). The receptor set was obtained from a female donor with ankylosing spondylitis or in good health (not recorded which).

The CDR3 DNA follows: TGCGCCAGCACCTTAGGGGCGGAGCCGCCTTATAGCAATCAGCCCCAGCATTTT. Translating gives CASTLGAEPPYSNQPQHF. The chain has TRBV4-1 and TRBJ1-5; TRBD1 is a possible D gene (5 bases). Trimming removed 7 bases from V and 0 bases from J, with 22 bases in between. In germline, CDR1 is MGHRA, CDR2 YSYEKL. The CDR3 covers 18 residues.

This clonotype was counted ten times or more. The chain carries TRBV5-1 and TRBJ2-7; TRBD2 matches 10 bases. With V trimmed by 2 bases and J by 0 bases, 5 bases remained unmatched. Germline V gene lookup returns CDR1 SGHRS and CDR2 YFSETQ. The CDR3 consists of 16 residues. CDR3 sequence reads: CASSFRTSGISYEQYF. CDR3 sequence (DNA): TGCGCCAGCAGCTTTCGGACTAGCGGAATCTCCTACGAGCAGTACTTC.

This clonotype was counted a few times. V gene TRBV12-3 or TRBV12-4 combines with J gene TRBJ2-7, with TRBD1 matching over 8 bases. The V gene end was trimmed by 5 bases and the J gene end by 6 bases; junction bases not matched to a gene: 6. The CDR3 is 13 residues long. CDR3 DNA: TGTGCCAGCAGTCCGACAGGGGAGGTCGAGCAGTACTTC. Translating gives CASSPTGEVEQYF.

This chain joins TRBV29-1 and TRBJ2-7, with 8 bases lining up with TRBD1. Looked up from germline, CDR1 is SQVTM and CDR2 is ANQGSEA. The J segment lost 5 bases and the V segment lost 4 bases, leaving 4 bases of the junction unmatched. The CDR3 extends over 12 amino acids. The CDR3 nucleotides are TGCAGCGTTGTGAGACAGGGGAACGAGCAGTACTTC. Translating gives CSVVRQGNEQYF.

This chain joins TRBV20-1 and TRBJ2-1; TRBD2 matches 11 bases. The germline V gene encodes CDR1 DFQATT and CDR2 SNEGSKA (reference sequence). This CDR3 comprises 13 residues. With V trimmed by 3 bases and J by 10 bases, 5 bases remained unmatched. CDR3 sequence reads: CSARASGGLEQFF. CDR3 DNA sequence: TGCAGTGCTAGGGCTAGCGGGGGGTTGGAGCAGTTCTTC.

This chain connects TRBV5-6 to TRBJ1-5, with a weak D call TRBD1 (5 bases). From germline, CDR1 is SGHDT and CDR2 YYEEEE. CDR3 length: 16 amino acids. The V end lost 4 bases, the J end lost 7 bases, and 21 bases lay between the germline ends. The CDR3 DNA reads as TGTGCCAGCAGCACTGGAACGGGACTGCCCGGGCAGCCCCAGCATTTT. Translation: CASSTGTGLPGQPQHF.

In this sample, this clonotype turned up many times. The chain recombines TRBV12-3 or TRBV12-4 with TRBJ1-3; a possible D gene is TRBD1 (5 bases). CDR3 size: 14 residues. Trimming stripped 7 bases from V and 4 bases from J, with 14 bases between. For the CDR3, the DNA is TGTGCCAGCAACGACGGGGCTTCAGGAAACACCATATATTTT. Its translation: CASNDGASGNTIYF.

This clonotype was seen only once. V and J are TRBV20-1 and TRBJ2-5; D is ambiguous. The CDR3 sequence is 12 residues long. Germline V gene lookup returns CDR1 DFQATT and CDR2 SNEGSKA (reference sequence). As DNA, the CDR3 is TGCAGCCCCGTTGCCGAGCAAGAGACCCAGTACTTC. Protein product: CSPVAEQETQYF.

The chain recombines TRBV20-1 with TRBJ2-7, with 12 bases aligning to TRBD2. CDR3 length: 16 residues. J lost 2 bases, V lost 2 bases, and 7 bases had no gene match. CDR1 DFQATT and CDR2 SNEGSKA come from the germline V gene (reference sequence). This chain's CDR3 is CSARKGLAGSAYEQYF. The DNA for the CDR3 is TGCAGTGCTAGAAAGGGACTAGCGGGTTCAGCCTACGAGCAGTACTTC.

This clonotype was detected ten times or more. V and J are TRBV4-2 and TRBJ1-5; D remains unclear. V lost 5 bases and J 3 bases, leaving 11 bases between the germline ends. The CDR3 consists of 14 residues. Germline-derived CDR1 and CDR2 are LGHNA and YNFKEQ. The chain's CDR3 is CASSAVRINQPQHF. DNA for the CDR3: TGTGCCAGCAGCGCCGTGCGGATCAATCAGCCCCAGCATTTT.

This clonotype was recorded a few times. The gene calls are TRBV18 and TRBJ2-7, with D tentatively TRBD1 (6 bases). Trimming pared 6 bases from V and 4 bases from J, leaving 10 bases between. From germline, CDR1 is KGHSH and CDR2 LQKENI. The CDR3 is made up of 12 amino acids. CDR3 amino acids: CASSGQRYEQYF. CDR3 DNA sequence: TGTGCCAGCTCCGGACAGAGATACGAGCAGTACTTC.

This clonotype was counted between two and nine times. The CDR3, as DNA: TGCAGTTTAACGCGGGGGAGCACAGATACGCAGTATTTT. Translation gives CSLTRGSTDTQYF. The gene calls are TRBV20-1 and TRBJ2-3, with 7 nucleotides matching TRBD2. From germline, CDR1 is DFQATT and CDR2 SNEGSKA (reference sequence). There are 13 residues in the CDR3. With V trimmed by 8 bases and J by 0 bases, 5 bases remained unmatched.

The rearrangement joins TRBV10-3 to TRBJ2-7; 10 bases are a match to TRBD2. Germline trimming cut 4 bases from V and 1 base from J; bases unmatched to any gene: 1. Germline CDR1 is ENHRY and CDR2 is SYGVKD. The CDR3 runs to 14 residues. CDR3 in amino acids: CAISGTSGSYEQYF. The CDR3 coding sequence is TGTGCCATCAGTGGGACTAGCGGTTCCTACGAGCAGTACTTC.

This clonotype was observed at least ten times. The rearrangement uses TRBV19 and TRBJ1-2; 9 bases fit TRBD1. This CDR3 region has 17 residues. The V gene's germline CDR1 is LNHDA and CDR2 SQIVND (reference sequence). J was trimmed by 0 bases and V by 6 bases; bases with no gene match: 11. DNA for the CDR3: TGTGCCAGTAGCGCCGGGACAGGGAGTGAGGCTAACTATGGCTACACCTTC. It yields the protein CASSAGTGSEANYGYTF.

This clonotype has a handful of counts. The chain joins TRBV27 to TRBJ1-6; D unresolved. Germline V gene data show CDR1 as MNHEY and CDR2 as SMNVEV (reference sequence). The CDR3 length is 13 residues. V was cut by 2 bases and J by 9 bases, with 8 bases left in between. The CDR3 protein is CASSLGSLSPLHF. The CDR3 bases are TGTGCCAGCAGTTTAGGCAGCCTTTCACCCCTCCACTTT.

The rearrangement joins TRBV15 to TRBJ2-1, with TRBD1 matching 8 bases. Germline CDR1 LNHNV, CDR2 YYDKDF (reference sequence). Trimming removed 4 bases from V and 7 bases from J; junction bases left unmatched: 12. The CDR3 runs 16 residues. The CDR3 DNA reads TGTGCCACCAGCAAAACACCCGGGACAGGCGGGAATGAGCAGTTCTTC. Translating it yields CATSKTPGTGGNEQFF.

The table lists this clonotype with many counts. The V and J genes are TRBV27 and TRBJ1-5; D is unresolved. This CDR3 comprises 13 residues. Trimming removed 3 bases from V and 9 bases from J, with 12 bases in between. Germline V gene data show CDR1 as MNHEY and CDR2 as SMNVEV (reference sequence). For the CDR3, the DNA is TGTGCCAGCAGTTTTGATGCCCGGACGCCCCAGCATTTT. The encoded protein is CASSFDARTPQHF.

This clonotype turned up a few times. The V and J genes are TRBV29-1 and TRBJ2-6, with a possible D match to TRBD2 (5 bases). Trimming cost V 0 bases and J 2 bases, with 8 bases left between them. The CDR3 is made up of 15 amino acids. Germline-derived CDR1 and CDR2 are SQVTM and ANQGSEA. The CDR3 loop reads CSVEDERAGANVLTF. DNA for the CDR3: TGCAGCGTTGAAGATGAGAGGGCTGGGGCCAACGTCCTGACTTTC.

The chain combines TRBV4-1 with TRBJ1-3, with TRBD1 as a possible D gene (6 bases). The V end was cut by 0 bases, the J end by 4 bases, with 10 bases between. Germline CDR1 MGHRA, CDR2 YSYEKL. This CDR3 has 15 residues. CDR3 sequence (DNA): TGCGCCAGCAGCCAAGATAGGGGGACCGGAAACACCATATATTTT. This codes for CASSQDRGTGNTIYF.